Each of the 23 T cell receptor beta chains below was sequenced from the same sample in a study of T cells in Graves' hyperthyroidism and ophthalmopathy. The CDR3 regions of TCR beta were amplified from RNA transcripts. A set of HTBI primers served as the primers for a first-round RT-PCR of the TCR CDR3. TCRdb reprocessed the multiplex PCR reads via MiXCR and lists one record per CDR3 protein. The data show about 510,000 distinct CDR3 sequences, 46% seen once. The sequenced sample consisted of peripheral blood or thyroid tissue (not recorded which). Every receptor here comes from an adult woman with Graves' disease, either hyperthyroidism or ophthalmopathy (not recorded which).

At least ten counts were recorded for this clonotype. This chain links TRBV20-1 with TRBJ2-7; 8 bases are a match to TRBD2. Germline lookup yields CDR1 DFQATT and CDR2 SNEGSKA (reference sequence). The CDR3 runs to 16 residues. The ends lost 4 bases at V and 2 bases at J; junction bases unmatched: 13. In nucleotides, the CDR3 is TGCAGTGCTACCAACCTTTTTAGCGGGATGACCTACGAGCAGTACTTC. It codes for CSATNLFSGMTYEQYF.

This clonotype was found many times. CDR3 region: CASTVRGYYGYTF. As DNA, the CDR3 is TGTGCCAGCACCGTTCGGGGGTACTATGGCTACACCTTC. The chain links TRBV19 to TRBJ1-2, with D maybe TRBD1 (5 bases). V was clipped by 9 bases and J by 3 bases, with 14 bases between them. The CDR3 is made up of 13 amino acids. Germline CDR1 and CDR2: LNHDA and SQIVND (reference sequence).

The chain joins TRBV10-3 to TRBJ1-2; 7 bases are a match to TRBD1. The germline V gene has CDR1 ENHRY and CDR2 SYGVKD. Unmatched junction bases numbered 9, after V lost 3 bases and J lost 8 bases. The CDR3 extends over 14 amino acids. CDR3 sequence (DNA): TGTGCCATCAGTGACGACAGGGTGAACTTAGGCTACACCTTC. It encodes CAISDDRVNLGYTF.

In its sample, this clonotype was seen a few times. Compared with germline, one end of the junction differs, possibly owing to a read error. This chain uses TRBV20-1 with TRBJ2-2; 7 bases agree with TRBD2. Per the germline V gene, CDR1 is DFQATT and CDR2 is SNEGSKA (reference sequence). CDR3 length: 15 residues. The CDR3 nucleotides are TGCAGTGCTAGAGGGGGGGGACCGAACACCGGGGAGCTGTCTTTT. Its translation: CSARGGGPNTGELSF.

V is TRBV2 and J is TRBJ1-6; possible D gene TRBD1, 5 bases. Germline V gene lookup returns CDR1 SNHLY and CDR2 FYNNEI. Trimming removed 6 bases at V and 7 bases at J, with 37 bases between. CDR3 length: 22 amino acids. The CDR3 DNA reads as TGTGCCAGCAGACTACCCGGGGACGCGAGGGGCTATGGCTACAGTCGAAATTCACCCCTCCACTTT. Residues: CASRLPGDARGYGYSRNSPLHF.

The chain uses TRBV19 and TRBJ2-5; TRBD1 agrees at 8 bases. V gave up 6 bases and J gave up 4 bases; unmatched junction bases: 7. The CDR3 has 14 residues. Germline loops: CDR1 LNHDA, CDR2 SQIVND (reference sequence). CDR3 amino acids: CASRGTGNRETQYF. The CDR3 nucleotides read TGTGCCAGTAGAGGGACAGGCAATAGAGAGACCCAGTACTTC.

The V and J genes are TRBV29-1 and TRBJ2-7; maybe TRBD2 (5 bases). Trimming took off 0 bases at V and 2 bases at J, with 8 bases between the two ends. Per the germline V gene, CDR1 is SQVTM and CDR2 is ANQGSEA. CDR3 length equals 13 residues. The CDR3 bases are TGCAGCGTTGAAGATGGGAGTCCCTACGAGCAGTACTTC. It encodes CSVEDGSPYEQYF.

Points on this clonotype: With a much larger clone just one base away, this may be a read error. V is TRBV7-2 and J is TRBJ2-6; possibly TRBD1 or TRBD2 for D (5 bases each). The germline V and J ends were trimmed by 1 base and 0 bases, with 10 bases remaining between them. In germline, CDR1 is SGHTA, CDR2 FQGNSA. The CDR3 is 17 amino acids. For the CDR3, the DNA is TGTGCCAGCAGCTTAGACAGGACTTTCTCTGGGGCCAACGTCCTGACTTTC. Its translation: CASSLDRTFSGANVLTF.

J is TRBJ1-5 and V is TRBV6-1; 7 bases are a match to TRBD1. CDR3 size: 17 residues. V gave up 6 bases and J gave up 0 bases; unmatched junction bases: 11. The germline gives CDR1 MNHNS, CDR2 SASEGT. The CDR3 spells CASRVSGGAYSNQPQHF. CDR3 nucleotides: TGTGCCAGCAGAGTTTCAGGGGGAGCTTATAGCAATCAGCCCCAGCATTTT.

This clonotype was seen ten or more times. The J gene is TRBJ1-1, the V gene TRBV29-1; D not certain. V was pared by 5 bases and J by 4 bases, with 26 bases between. The CDR3 is made up of 17 amino acids. CDR1 is SQVTM and CDR2 is ANQGSEA in the germline V gene. The CDR3 sequence: CSVSRLRASGLGTEAFF. For the CDR3, the DNA is TGCAGCGTTTCCCGGTTGAGGGCGTCCGGGTTGGGCACTGAAGCTTTCTTT.

As to this clonotype: The junction departs from the called germline gene at one end, perhaps through a read error. The V and J genes are TRBV15 and TRBJ1-6; maybe TRBD1 (5 bases). Germline V gives CDR1 LNHNV, CDR2 YYDKDF (reference sequence). This CDR3 region has 15 residues. This chain's CDR3 is CAASSQGLANSPLHF. The CDR3 nucleotides read TGTGCCGCCAGCAGCCAGGGACTAGCGAATTCACCCCTCCACTTT.

V usage is TRBV29-1 and J usage is TRBJ1-3; D perhaps matches TRBD1 (6 bases). V was pared by 3 bases and J by 5 bases, with 11 bases between. The germline gives CDR1 SQVTM, CDR2 ANQGSEA. This CDR3 has 13 residues. The CDR3 sequence is CSVDPRGRNTIYF. The CDR3 nucleotides are TGCAGCGTTGACCCCCGGGGGCGAAACACCATATATTTT.

This clonotype has a count of ten or more. This chain's CDR3 is CSADTGPNTEAFF. For the CDR3, the DNA is TGCAGTGCTGACACAGGGCCGAACACTGAAGCTTTCTTT. This chain links TRBV20-1 with TRBJ1-1; TRBD1 might be the D (6 bases). Germline CDR1 DFQATT, CDR2 SNEGSKA (reference sequence). The CDR3 is made up of 13 amino acids. V was trimmed by 5 bases and J by 1 base, leaving 11 bases between them.

As to this clonotype: The germline gene is not matched at one end of the junction; a read error may be the cause. V usage is TRBV20-1 and J usage is TRBJ2-5; unclear D gene. This CDR3 is built from 11 residues. The germline CDR1 and CDR2 sequences are DFQATT and SNEGSKA (reference sequence). CDR3 region: CSAQDQEAQYF. CDR3 DNA: TGCAGTGCCCAGGACCAAGAGGCCCAGTACTTC.

The sample holds one count of this clonotype. This rearrangement joins TRBV5-1 to TRBJ1-5; D possibly corresponds to TRBD1 (5 bases). This CDR3 has 14 amino acids. V lost 4 bases, J lost 3 bases, and 11 bases lay in between. Germline assignment: CDR1 SGHRS and CDR2 YFSETQ. CDR3 protein: CASSGTGINQPQHF. The CDR3 bases are TGCGCCAGCAGCGGTACAGGTATCAATCAGCCCCAGCATTTT. Based on the CDR3 plus reference TRBV5-1 and TRBJ1-5, the full variable domain is KAGVTQTPRYLIKTRGQQVTLSCSPISGHRSVSWYQQTPGQGLQFLFEYFSETQRNKGNFPGRFSGRQFSNSRSEMNVSTLELGDSALYLCASSGTGINQPQHFGDGTRLSIL.

This chain uses TRBV7-2 with TRBJ1-2; D remains unclear. The CDR3 covers 13 residues. CDR1 and CDR2 from the germline V gene are SGHTA and FQGNSA. Trimming removed 5 bases from V and 13 bases from J, with 20 bases in between. Here the CDR3 DNA reads TGTGCCAGCAGCCACCGGGAGGGTCAGCAAGGCACCTTC. Encoded protein: CASSHREGQQGTF.

This clonotype was counted between two and nine times. One end of the junction varies from germline; a read error may be responsible. The genes are TRBV7-9 and TRBJ1-5; a possible D gene is TRBD1 (6 bases). Germline V gene sequence: CDR1 SEHNR, CDR2 FQNEAQ (reference sequence). The CDR3 consists of 14 residues. The CDR3 sequence is CASSLDPGGQPQHF. As DNA, the CDR3 is TGTGCCAGCAGTTTAGATCCTGGGGGCCAGCCCCAGCATTTT.

This clonotype was observed many times. J is TRBJ2-2 and V is TRBV20-1; no clear D. In germline, CDR1 is DFQATT, CDR2 SNEGSKA (reference sequence). The CDR3 has 12 amino acids. Trimming shortened V by 6 bases and J by 6 bases, and 11 bases separated the two germline ends. CDR3 amino acids: CSAITNPGELFF. The CDR3 DNA is TGCAGTGCCATAACAAATCCCGGGGAGCTGTTTTTT.

The chain joins TRBV9 to TRBJ1-2; D may be TRBD1 (6 bases). Germline V lookup: CDR1 SGDLS, CDR2 YYNGEE. The CDR3 spans 13 residues. V dropped 3 bases and J dropped 2 bases, with 8 bases sitting between them. CDR3: CASSGGTNYGYTF. The CDR3 bases are TGTGCCAGCAGCGGCGGGACAAACTATGGCTACACCTTC.

The CDR3 reads CSVEGGSFPHYEQYF. In DNA form, the CDR3 reads TGCAGCGTTGAGGGCGGGAGCTTCCCTCACTACGAGCAGTACTTC. The rearrangement links TRBV29-1 to TRBJ2-7, with 7 bases aligning to TRBD2. V trimming: 3 bases; J trimming: 3 bases; junction bases outside the gene matches: 11. Germline V CDR1 and CDR2: SQVTM, ANQGSEA. This CDR3 spans 15 amino acids.

The chain uses TRBV29-1 and TRBJ1-6, with TRBD1 as a possible D gene (6 bases). In germline, CDR1 is SQVTM, CDR2 ANQGSEA. The CDR3 runs to 13 residues. V was pared by 8 bases and J by 9 bases, with 17 bases between. The CDR3 protein is CSSGTGISSPLHF. CDR3 in DNA: TGCAGCTCTGGCACAGGGATCTCTTCACCCCTCCACTTT.

This clonotype appeared a few times. This chain connects TRBV20-1 to TRBJ2-3; D may be TRBD1 (6 bases). Looked up from germline, CDR1 is DFQATT and CDR2 is SNEGSKA (reference sequence). This CDR3 comprises 12 residues. V was trimmed by 1 base and J by 6 bases, leaving 8 bases between them. The CDR3 DNA reads TGCAGTGCTAGAGGGGACATGGATACGCAGTATTTT. Encoded protein: CSARGDMDTQYF.

This clonotype was seen once. CDR3 sequence (DNA): TGCGCCAGCAGCTTGGAGGTATCCTCGGGGGGCTACACCGGGGAGCTGTTTTTT. It is translated as CASSLEVSSGGYTGELFF. V usage is TRBV5-1 and J usage is TRBJ2-2; possible D gene TRBD2, 7 bases. Germline CDR1 is SGHRS and CDR2 is YFSETQ. Trimming removed 0 bases at V and 3 bases at J, with 18 bases between. The CDR3 runs 18 residues.